This T cell receptor beta chain was recorded in a study of blood T cells in healthy people across ages. The overall study: Per two T cells, template switching captured roughly one barcoded beta molecule.

This clonotype was picked up many times. The antigen remains unidentified. The V gene lost 0 bases and the J gene lost 0 bases, with 5 bases spanning the gap. The CDR3 totals 13 residues. Germline assignment: CDR1 DFQATT and CDR2 SNEGSKA (reference sequence). General observations from the study: Naive T cell percentage and TCR beta diversity correlated strongly.

A minimum of 6 micrograms of total RNA was extracted per sample. Together with a sample-barcoded 5' primer, a J-beta primer mix was included in a second PCR lasting about 7 to 12 cycles. Every cDNA molecule bore a tag from a template-switch adaptor containing 12 random nucleotides. TCRdb called the 5' RACE reads again in MiXCR, with one record for every CDR3 protein. This table has some 880,000 distinct CDR3 sequences, under 40% appearing once. The sequencing input was blood. This clonotype was obtained from a man between 18 and 29 years old in good health. The J gene is TRBJ1-2, the V gene TRBV20-1; D not certain. This chain's CDR3 is CSARDETNYGYTF. In DNA, the CDR3 is TGCAGTGCTAGAGACGAGACTAACTATGGCTACACCTTC.